This section outlines one T cell receptor (beta chain) sequence together with its context. This sample was included in a study of shared clonotypes between healthy human individuals. Researchers divided each subset's genomic DNA evenly across several immunoSEQ plates. In the original workflow: For the immunoSEQ data, sequences were junction-only without quality scores, so filtering differed. The table came from immunoSEQ multiplex PCR; TCRdb's copy has only in-frame clones and leaves some out. V, J and clone size are taken as reported in that table, and D and trimming were inferred from the DNA itself. The sample has roughly 500,000 clones, 90% to 97% seen once; the top ten hold approximately 0.062%. Sequenced input: naive CD4+ T cells sorted from blood. The subset denotes: CD45RA+ positively selected. The receptor's source is a woman between 25 and 40 years old in good health.

As DNA, the CDR3 is TGTGCCAGTAGGCGGACAGGGGATAATGATCAGCCCCAGCATTTT. Protein: CASRRTGDNDQPQHF. This chain connects TRBV19 to TRBJ1-5; the match to TRBD1 covers 9 bases. Germline CDR1 reads LNHDA; CDR2 reads SQIVND (reference sequence). This CDR3 is 15 amino acids long. V gave up 6 bases and J gave up 5 bases; unmatched junction bases: 8.